Listed below are T cell receptor beta chains from one sample, sequenced in a study of T cells in Graves' hyperthyroidism and ophthalmopathy. TCRdb itself ran the multiplex PCR reads through MiXCR, one entry per CDR3 protein. There are hundreds of thousands of distinct CDR3 sequences in the sample; roughly 20% occur only once, and around 64% lies in the top ten. Sequenced: blood. The receptors were sampled from a man aged 25 to 40 with Graves' ophthalmopathy. CDR3s include the opening cysteine and the closing phenylalanine or tryptophan. D genes are given only for firm matches. Expanded clones are given a class, and other clones once, few, many or no size at all.

V	J	size	D	CDR3	DNA
TRBV7-2	TRBJ1-4	once	NA	CASSLTDGEKLFF	TGTGCCAGCAGCTTAACAGATGGCGAAAAACTGTTTTTT
TRBV15	TRBJ1-5	few	NA	CATSRDRRVVQPQHF	TGTGCCACCAGCAGAGATCGGAGGGTGGTTCAGCCCCAGCATTTT
TRBV19	TRBJ1-1	NA	NA	CASSQRENTGAFF	TGTGCCAGTAGTCAAAGGGAGAACACTGGAGCTTTCTTT
TRBV12-3/TRBV12-4	TRBJ1-2	many	NA	CASSPQENYGYTF	TGTGCCAGCAGCCCACAGGAGAACTATGGCTACACCTTC
TRBV19	TRBJ1-2	NA	NA	CASTSIGPTYGYTF	TGTGCCAGTACATCGATCGGGCCAACATATGGCTACACCTTC
TRBV5-1	TRBJ1-1	many	TRBD1	CASSLALTGGLAEAFF	TGCGCCAGCAGCTTGGCCTTGACAGGGGGCTTGGCTGAAGCTTTCTTT
TRBV10-1	TRBJ1-1	many	NA	CASSVGPWTEAFF	TGCGCCAGCAGCGTTGGTCCCTGGACTGAAGCTTTCTTT
TRBV28	TRBJ2-3	many	NA	CASSFPNTDTQYF	TGTGCCAGCAGTTTCCCGAACACAGATACGCAGTATTTT
TRBV6-1	TRBJ1-1	NA	TRBD1	CASSFSRQGFSEAFF	TGTGCCAGCAGTTTCTCAAGACAGGGGTTCTCTGAAGCTTTCTTT
TRBV7-2	TRBJ1-1	NA	NA	CASSSRLLSPVEAFF	TGTGCCAGCAGCTCCCGACTGCTCTCCCCGGTTGAAGCTTTCTTT
TRBV20-1	TRBJ2-2	NA	TRBD1	CSARAGGDGTGELFF	TGCAGTGCTAGAGCAGGGGGCGACGGCACCGGGGAGCTGTTTTTT
TRBV7-3	TRBJ2-3	many	TRBD2	CASSLIGREGTDTQYF	TGTGCCAGCAGCTTAATTGGGCGGGAGGGCACAGATACGCAGTATTTT
TRBV20-1	TRBJ2-7	few	NA	CSASGAGWYEQYF	TGCAGTGCCTCCGGGGCCGGGTGGTACGAGCAGTACTTC
TRBV13	TRBJ2-7	many	TRBD1	CASSHRQGSHEQYF	TGTGCCAGCAGCCATAGACAGGGTTCCCACGAGCAGTACTTC
TRBV7-9	TRBJ2-7	few	NA	CASSLRGREIYEQYF	TGTGCCAGCAGCTTACGTGGACGGGAGATCTACGAGCAGTACTTC
TRBV29-1	TRBJ1-2	few	TRBD1	CNASGGTGSYGYTF	TGCAACGCCAGTGGCGGGACAGGGAGCTATGGCTACACCTTC
TRBV6-1	TRBJ1-5	NA	NA	CASSEVGGGSNQPQHF	TGTGCCAGCAGTGAAGTGGGGGGTGGGAGCAATCAGCCCCAGCATTTT
TRBV12-3/TRBV12-4	TRBJ2-1	many	TRBD2	CASSLVGGRGREQFF	TGTGCCAGCAGTTTGGTTGGCGGGAGGGGGCGTGAGCAGTTCTTC
TRBV12-3/TRBV12-4	TRBJ2-1	NA	NA	CASSLAIQTEQFF	TGTGCCAGCAGTTTAGCGATTCAGACTGAGCAGTTCTTC
TRBV20-1	TRBJ1-5	few	NA	CSASLGRNSNQPQHF	TGCAGTGCCTCCCTCGGACGGAATAGCAATCAGCCCCAGCATTTT
TRBV5-1	TRBJ2-3	many	NA	CASSTQGPPTDTQYF	TGCGCCAGCAGCACCCAGGGGCCCCCCACAGATACGCAGTATTTT